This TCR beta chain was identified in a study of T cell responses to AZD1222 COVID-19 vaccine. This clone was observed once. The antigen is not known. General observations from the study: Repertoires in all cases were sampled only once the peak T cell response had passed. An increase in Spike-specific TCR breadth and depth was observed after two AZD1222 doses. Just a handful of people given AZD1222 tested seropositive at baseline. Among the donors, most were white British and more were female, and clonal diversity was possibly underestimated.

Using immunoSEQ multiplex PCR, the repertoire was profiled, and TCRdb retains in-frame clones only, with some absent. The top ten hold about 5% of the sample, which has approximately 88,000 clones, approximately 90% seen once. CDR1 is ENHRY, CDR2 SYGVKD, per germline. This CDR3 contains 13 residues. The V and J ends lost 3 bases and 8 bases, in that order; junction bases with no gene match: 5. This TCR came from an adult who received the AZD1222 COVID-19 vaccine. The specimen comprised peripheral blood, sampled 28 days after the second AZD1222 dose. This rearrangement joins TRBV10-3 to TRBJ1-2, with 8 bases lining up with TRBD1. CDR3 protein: CAISDPRTGGYTF. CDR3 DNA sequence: TGTGCCATCAGTGACCCGAGGACAGGGGGCTACACCTTC.